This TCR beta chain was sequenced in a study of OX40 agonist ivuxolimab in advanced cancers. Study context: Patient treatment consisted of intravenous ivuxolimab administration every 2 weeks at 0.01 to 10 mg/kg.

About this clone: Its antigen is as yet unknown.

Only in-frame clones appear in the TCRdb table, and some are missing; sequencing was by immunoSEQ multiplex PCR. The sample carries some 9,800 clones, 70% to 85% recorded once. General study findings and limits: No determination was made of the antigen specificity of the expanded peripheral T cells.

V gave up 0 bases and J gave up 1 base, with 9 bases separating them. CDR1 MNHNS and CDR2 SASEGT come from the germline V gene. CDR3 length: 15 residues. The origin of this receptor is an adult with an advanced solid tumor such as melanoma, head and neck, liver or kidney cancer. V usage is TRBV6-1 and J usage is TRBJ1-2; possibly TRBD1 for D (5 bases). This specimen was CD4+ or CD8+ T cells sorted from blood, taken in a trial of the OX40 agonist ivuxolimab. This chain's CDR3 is CASSEARGGNYGYTF. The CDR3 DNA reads TGTGCCAGCAGTGAAGCTAGGGGAGGTAACTATGGCTACACCTTC.